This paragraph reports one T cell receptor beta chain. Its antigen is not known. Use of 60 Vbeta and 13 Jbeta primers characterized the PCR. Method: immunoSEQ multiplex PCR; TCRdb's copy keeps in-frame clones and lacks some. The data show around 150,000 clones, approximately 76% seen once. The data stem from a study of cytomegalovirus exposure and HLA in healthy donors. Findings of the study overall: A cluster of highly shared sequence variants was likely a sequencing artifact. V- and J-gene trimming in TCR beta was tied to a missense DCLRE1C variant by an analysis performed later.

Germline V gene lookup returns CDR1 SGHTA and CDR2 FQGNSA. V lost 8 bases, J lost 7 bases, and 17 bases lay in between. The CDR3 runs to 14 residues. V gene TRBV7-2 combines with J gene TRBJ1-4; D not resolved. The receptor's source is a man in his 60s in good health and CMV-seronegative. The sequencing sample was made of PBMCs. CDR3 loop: CASGAGLGGEKLFF. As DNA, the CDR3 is TGTGCCAGCGGCGCTGGGTTAGGAGGTGAAAAACTGTTTTTT. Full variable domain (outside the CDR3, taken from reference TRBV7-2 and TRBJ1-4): GAGVSQSPSNKVTEKGKDVELRCDPISGHTALYWYRQSLGQGLEFLIYFQGNSAPDKSGLPSDRFSAERTGGSVSTLTIQRTQQEDSAVYLCASGAGLGGEKLFFGSGTQLSVL.